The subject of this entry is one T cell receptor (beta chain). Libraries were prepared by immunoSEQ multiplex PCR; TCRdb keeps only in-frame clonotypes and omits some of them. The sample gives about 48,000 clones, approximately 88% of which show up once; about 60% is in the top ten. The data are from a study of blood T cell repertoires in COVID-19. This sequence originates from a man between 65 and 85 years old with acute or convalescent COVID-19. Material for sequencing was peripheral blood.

The CDR3 DNA is TGTGCTGCGGGGGGCCCCTACAATGAGCAGTTCTTC. This sequence encodes CAAGGPYNEQFF. The chain links TRBV19 to TRBJ2-1; 8 bases match TRBD2. From germline, CDR1 is LNHDA and CDR2 SQIVND (reference sequence). This CDR3 contains 12 residues. The full variable domain, in which reference TRBV19 and TRBJ2-1 provide the parts outside the CDR3, is DGGITQSPKYLFRKEGQNVTLSCEQNLNHDAMYWYRQDPGQGLRLIYYSQIVNDFQKGDIAEGYSVSREKKESFPLTVTSAQKNPTAFYLCAAGGPYNEQFFGPGTRLTVL.